The 30 T cell receptor beta chains reported below all come from one sample, sequenced in a study of tumor-infiltrating lymphocytes in primary liver carcinoma. Germline DNA was also extracted, and blood RNA derived from unsorted whole blood. cDNA specific to TCR beta was made from 500 ng of total RNA, with a constant-region primer employed for priming. ARM-PCR, slightly modified, supplied the TCR beta libraries through three nested multiplex PCR rounds. Researchers ran the first two PCR rounds for approximately 10 cycles each with TRBV1-TRBV30 forward primers and a C-beta reverse primer. TCRdb fed the multiplex PCR reads into MiXCR, producing one record per CDR3 protein. The sample records approximately 310,000 distinct CDR3 sequences, 65% being singletons. The sample was peripheral blood. Source of these receptors: a man aged 40-49 years with primary liver carcinoma and hepatitis B virus infection.

This clonotype has a count of ten or more. The V and J genes are TRBV12-3 or TRBV12-4 and TRBJ2-1; D possibly matches TRBD1 or TRBD2 (5 bases each). Trimming removed 1 base at V and 5 bases at J, with 9 bases between. The CDR3 has 14 amino acids. The chain's CDR3 is CASSLGGANNEQFF. The CDR3 DNA reads as TGTGCCAGCAGTTTAGGAGGGGCGAACAATGAGCAGTTCTTC.

This clonotype was found many times. The chain couples TRBV29-1 to TRBJ2-3, with 12 bases that match TRBD2. The CDR3 length is 16 residues. Germline V gives CDR1 SQVTM, CDR2 ANQGSEA. The J segment lost 0 bases and the V segment lost 5 bases, leaving 6 bases of the junction unmatched. CDR3 DNA sequence: TGCAGCGTTCTTGGACTAGCGGGGATAAGCACAGATACGCAGTATTTT. Amino acids: CSVLGLAGISTDTQYF.

Worth noting for this clonotype: This could be a read error, since a much larger clone is one nucleotide away. The gene calls are TRBV6-2 or TRBV6-3 and TRBJ1-5, with D perhaps TRBD1 (6 bases). This CDR3 has 16 residues. V was pared by 7 bases and J by 6 bases, with 22 bases between. CDR1 is MNHEY and CDR2 is SVGEGT in the germline V gene. CDR3 sequence (DNA): TGTGCCAGCACCCCTTCGGGGGCGCGGGAGCGTCAGCCCCAGCATTTT. Protein sequence: CASTPSGARERQPQHF.

As for this clonotype: A clone one base away is much larger, so this may be a read error. The chain couples TRBV6-5 to TRBJ2-3; D is perhaps TRBD2 (7 bases). CDR3 length equals 15 residues. Germline V CDR1 and CDR2: MNHEY, SVGAGI. The CDR3 sequence: CASRLMGGGSDRQYF. Here the CDR3 DNA reads TGTGCCAGCAGACTTATGGGCGGGGGCTCAGATAGGCAGTATTTT.

Points on this clonotype: A clone one base away is much larger, so this may be a read error. V and J are TRBV29-1 and TRBJ2-3, with 7 bases lining up with TRBD1. CDR1 is SQVTM and CDR2 is ANQGSEA in the germline V gene. V lost 7 bases to trimming and J lost 0 bases; unmatched junction nucleotides: 10. The CDR3 extends over 15 amino acids. The CDR3 spells CSAQTGSHSTDTQYF. For the CDR3, the DNA is TGCAGCGCTCAGACAGGGTCCCATAGCACAGATACGCAGTATTTT.

On this clonotype: This is likely a read error, given that the CDR3 carries no conserved phenylalanine or tryptophan at its end. The DNA is omitted, as the CDR3 cannot be located on it reliably, and the CDR3 follows TCRdb's listing. V and J are TRBV21-1 and TRBJ2-1; the table gives TRBD1 as D, unverified against the DNA. TRBV21-1 is listed as a pseudogene. 16 amino acids form the CDR3, both terminal residues included. The CDR3 is CASSKALWDRGFEQFL.

Regarding this clonotype: A much bigger clone sits one base away, suggesting this may be a read error. The chain combines TRBV10-3 with TRBJ2-1; TRBD2 agrees at 11 bases. The CDR3 is made up of 17 amino acids. Germline V lookup: CDR1 ENHRY, CDR2 SYGVKD. CDR3 sequence reads: CAISESVLTSGSNEQSF. Written as DNA, the CDR3 is TGTGCCATCAGTGAGTCGGTATTAACTAGCGGGAGTAATGAGCAGTCCTTC.

As regards this clonotype: Its ends do not fully match the called genes, so a read error is possible. This sequence joins TRBV4-2 and TRBJ1-5; 8 nucleotides match TRBD1. Germline lookup yields CDR1 LGHNA and CDR2 YNFKEQ. The CDR3 is 14 amino acids. CDR3 sequence: CAGSQDRGGQPQHF. CDR3 sequence (DNA): TGTGCCGGCAGCCAAGACAGGGGTGGGCAGCCCCAGCATTTT.

A word on this clonotype: The junction departs from the called germline gene at one end, perhaps through a read error. The CDR3 here is CASRLLAQGGAEASF. The CDR3 region has the DNA TGTGCCAGCCGTCTTCTTGCTCAGGGGGGAGCTGAAGCTTCCTTT. The genes are TRBV6-2 or TRBV6-3 and TRBJ1-1; 7 nucleotides align to TRBD1. The CDR3 loop spans 15 amino acids. Germline V gene data show CDR1 as MNHEY and CDR2 as SVGEGT.

This clonotype turned up a few times. The V call is TRBV5-1, the J call TRBJ1-2; TRBD1 agrees at 7 bases. Per the germline V gene, CDR1 is SGHRS and CDR2 is YFSETQ. The CDR3 is made up of 15 amino acids. The ends lost 4 bases at V and 3 bases at J; junction bases unmatched: 9. CDR3 protein: CASSPLPGTDYGYTF. CDR3 in DNA: TGCGCCAGCAGCCCGCTCCCCGGGACAGACTATGGCTACACCTTC.

This clonotype was counted a few times. This sequence joins TRBV7-8 and TRBJ2-7, with 8 bases identical to TRBD2. From germline, CDR1 is SGHVS and CDR2 FQNEAQ. V was clipped by 0 bases and J by 0 bases; unmatched bases: 4. The CDR3 has 16 amino acids. The CDR3 DNA is TGTGCCAGCAGCTTAGCCAGGGCGGGAGGCTCCTACGAGCAGTACTTC. Translation: CASSLARAGGSYEQYF. Variable domain in full (rest from reference TRBV7-8 and TRBJ2-7): GAGVSQSPRYKVAKRGQDVALRCDPISGHVSLFWYQQALGQGPEFLTYFQNEAQLDKSGLPSDRFFAERPEGSVSTLKIQRTQQEDSAVYLCASSLARAGGSYEQYFGPGTRLTVT.

Concerning this clonotype itself: This clone may be a read error of a much larger clone one base away. This chain links TRBV6-6 with TRBJ2-2; 9 bases agree with TRBD2. CDR3 length: 15 amino acids. Germline V gene data show CDR1 as MNHNY and CDR2 as SVGAGI (reference sequence). The ends lost 6 bases at V and 6 bases at J; junction bases unmatched: 8. DNA for the CDR3: TGTGCCAGCAGCCCTAGCGGGAAGGTCGCCGGGGAGCTGTTTTTT. Amino acid sequence: CASSPSGKVAGELFF.

For this clonotype: The germline gene is not matched at one end of the junction; a read error may be the cause. The chain is built from TRBV2 and TRBJ2-1; the D gene is possibly TRBD2 (6 bases). Germline V lookup: CDR1 SNHLY, CDR2 FYNNEI. This CDR3 contains 13 residues. The CDR3 bases are TGTGCCGGCAGGGACCTGACTAGCAATGAGCAGTTCTTC. This codes for CAGRDLTSNEQFF.

This chain uses TRBV6-5 with TRBJ2-1; 7 bases are a match to TRBD1. Germline-derived CDR1 and CDR2 are MNHEY and SVGAGI. V was pared by 6 bases and J by 3 bases, with 8 bases of the junction left unmatched. The CDR3 is 15 amino acids. The CDR3, as DNA: TGTGCCAGCAGCCGCGAGACAGGGTTCTACAATGAGCAGTTCTTC. This sequence encodes CASSRETGFYNEQFF.

As to this clonotype: A much larger clone lies one base from this, so it may be a read error. This sequence joins TRBV6-5 and TRBJ1-6; 7 bases line up with TRBD1. With 10 bases clipped from V and 8 bases from J, the junction kept 17 bases outside the gene matches. The CDR3 totals 16 residues. The germline CDR1 and CDR2 sequences are MNHEY and SVGAGI. The CDR3 bases are TGTGCCAACAGGAAGGACAGGCTCAGTCCCTATTCACCCCTCCACTTT. This encodes CANRKDRLSPYSPLHF.

This clonotype has a single count. A read error is possible here, since a much larger clone lies one base away. The chain employs TRBV6-2 or TRBV6-3 and TRBJ2-4; the D call may be TRBD1 or TRBD2 (5 bases each). The CDR3 is made up of 14 amino acids. Germline-derived CDR1 and CDR2 are MNHEY and SVGEGT. CDR3: CGSTDRGPKNIQYF. In DNA form, the CDR3 reads TGTGGCAGCACCGATAGGGGACCCAAAAACATTCAGTACTTC.

For this clonotype: Germline is not matched at one junction end, which may reflect a read error. The chain links TRBV6-2 or TRBV6-3 to TRBJ1-1; D is unresolved. The length of the CDR3 is 13 residues. Germline V lookup: CDR1 MNHEY, CDR2 SVGEGT. CDR3 in DNA: TGTACCAGCACGCCCCTTGGCGGAACTGAAGCTTTCTTT. It is translated as CTSTPLGGTEAFF.

To note about this clonotype: This could be a read error, since a much larger clone is one nucleotide away. The rearrangement uses TRBV7-8 and TRBJ1-2; possible D gene TRBD1, 5 bases. The V end was cut by 2 bases, the J end by 4 bases, with 14 bases between. The CDR3 loop spans 15 amino acids. The germline CDR1 and CDR2 sequences are SGHVS and FQNEAQ. DNA for the CDR3: TGTGCCAGCAGCTTAAGGACATCCCAAAGCTATGGCTACACCTTC. Translating it yields CASSLRTSQSYGYTF. Full variable domain (rest looked up from reference TRBV7-8 and TRBJ1-2): GAGVSQSPRYKVAKRGQDVALRCDPISGHVSLFWYQQALGQGPEFLTYFQNEAQLDKSGLPSDRFFAERPEGSVSTLKIQRTQQEDSAVYLCASSLRTSQSYGYTFGSGTRLTVV.

This sequence joins TRBV7-9 and TRBJ2-2, with D hard to call. The germline gives CDR1 SEHNR, CDR2 FQNEAQ (reference sequence). The CDR3 has 15 amino acids. V lost 2 bases and J 2 bases, leaving 9 bases between the germline ends. Written as DNA, the CDR3 is TGTGCCAGCAGCTTACGTCGCACTAACACCGGGGAGCTGTTTTTT. Encoded protein: CASSLRRTNTGELFF.

The chain recombines TRBV12-3 or TRBV12-4 with TRBJ2-1, with unresolved D. The CDR3 totals 12 residues. V lost 8 bases, J lost 3 bases, and 8 bases lay in between. Here the CDR3 DNA reads TGTGCCAGCGGAATATACTACAATGAGCAGTTCTTC. Amino acids: CASGIYYNEQFF.

This clonotype was counted only a few times. Germline is not matched at one junction end, which may reflect a read error. This sequence joins TRBV6-2 or TRBV6-3 and TRBJ1-5, with TRBD1 matching 8 bases. Germline loops: CDR1 MNHEY, CDR2 SVGEGT. This CDR3 spans 15 amino acids. The CDR3 bases are TGTGCCAGCAGCCGTGGGACAGGTCCCAATCAGTCCCAGCATTTT. Translated, it gives CASSRGTGPNQSQHF.

On this clonotype: A much larger clone sits a single nucleotide away, making a read error possible. This chain links TRBV10-3 with TRBJ1-2; D is uncertain. Per the germline V gene, CDR1 is ENHRY and CDR2 is SYGVKD. This CDR3 has 14 amino acids. The V end lost 4 bases, the J end lost 4 bases, and 13 bases lay between the germline ends. The CDR3 sequence: CAISGQPGPYGYTF. The CDR3 coding sequence is TGTGCCATCAGTGGACAACCAGGTCCCTATGGCTACACCTTC.

About this clonotype itself: The junction departs from germline at one end; a sequencing error may be responsible. This chain uses TRBV11-3 with TRBJ2-1, with 7 bases lining up with TRBD1. The CDR3 is 15 residues long. Germline V gene data show CDR1 as SGHNT and CDR2 as YENEEA. In DNA form, the CDR3 reads TGTGCCAGCGGCTTAGATTTAGGGGGCAGAGATGAGCAGTTCTTC. Its protein is CASGLDLGGRDEQFF.

Turning to this clonotype: Germline and junction disagree at one end, which may indicate a read error. V usage is TRBV4-3 and J usage is TRBJ2-1; a possible D gene is TRBD2 (6 bases). The CDR3 consists of 17 residues. Germline V gives CDR1 LGHNA, CDR2 YSLEER. The CDR3 loop reads CASSQGGFSLSYSEQFF. CDR3 nucleotides: TGCGCCAGCAGCCAGGGAGGTTTCTCCCTCTCCTACAGTGAGCAGTTCTTC.

In the case of this clonotype: This may stem from a read error, because a much larger clone lies one nucleotide away. This chain joins TRBV5-4 and TRBJ2-1; the D is unclear. This CDR3 contains 12 residues. Germline V gives CDR1 SGHNT, CDR2 YYREEE (reference sequence). CDR3 sequence (DNA): TGTGCCGGCAGCTCCCAAAACAATGAGCAGTTCTTC. Translated, it gives CAGSSQNNEQFF.

The genes are TRBV5-4 and TRBJ1-2; 9 bases map to TRBD1. Looked up from germline, CDR1 is SGHNT and CDR2 is YYREEE (reference sequence). Trimming took 0 bases from V and 0 from J; bases not matched to a gene: 3. The length of the CDR3 is 16 residues. This CDR3 reads CASSLGGQGSNYGYTF. The CDR3 DNA reads as TGTGCCAGCAGCTTGGGGGGACAGGGCTCTAACTATGGCTACACCTTC.

Of note for this clonotype: A junction end diverges from the germline sequence, so it may reflect a read error. This chain links TRBV11-3 with TRBJ2-1; D gene uncertain. CDR1 is SGHNT and CDR2 is YENEEA in the germline V gene. The CDR3 has 13 residues. The CDR3 loop is CASSLMSYKEQFF. The CDR3 DNA follows: TGTGCTAGCAGCTTGATGAGCTACAAAGAGCAGTTCTTC.

This clonotype showed up many times. The chain combines TRBV4-2 with TRBJ2-5; TRBD2 aligns across 9 bases. The germline V gene encodes CDR1 LGHNA and CDR2 YNFKEQ. There are 15 residues in the CDR3. After removal of 4 bases from V and 5 bases from J, the junction contained 8 bases not matched to a gene. CDR3 nucleotide sequence: TGTGCCAGCAGCCTCTCTAGCGGGAAGGAGGAGACCCAGTACTTC. Its translation is CASSLSSGKEETQYF.

In the case of this clonotype: A junction end diverges from the germline sequence, so it may reflect a read error. The genes are TRBV28 and TRBJ2-3; tentatively, D is TRBD2 (6 bases). The CDR3 consists of 15 residues. From germline, CDR1 is MDHEN and CDR2 SYDVKM. As DNA, the CDR3 is TGTGCCAGCAGTTTTGGAGGGAGCGAGACAGATACGAAGTATTTT. Residues: CASSFGGSETDTKYF. The full variable domain, its missing parts supplied by reference TRBV28 and TRBJ2-3, is DVKVTQSSRYLVKRTGEKVFLECVQDMDHENMFWYRQDPGLGLRLIYFSYDVKMKEKGDIPEGYSVSREKKERFSLILESASTNQTSMYLCASSFGGSETDTKYFGPGTRLTVL.

At least ten counts were recorded for this clonotype. This chain joins TRBV5-1 and TRBJ2-3; D is possibly TRBD2 (5 bases). V was clipped by 0 bases and J by 2 bases, with 10 bases between them. The CDR3 loop spans 15 amino acids. Germline loops: CDR1 SGHRS, CDR2 YFSETQ. The CDR3 DNA sequence: TGCGCCAGCAGCTTGGAGGCGGGCCTCACAGATACGCAGTATTTT. This encodes CASSLEAGLTDTQYF.